Presented here are 20 T cell receptor beta chains from one specimen sequenced in a study of shared clonotypes between healthy human individuals. Libraries were prepared by immunoSEQ multiplex PCR; TCRdb keeps only in-frame clonotypes and omits some of them. The sample has about 1.5 million clones, 95% to 99% seen once. The sample taken for sequencing was naive CD4+ T cells sorted from blood. As to subset: CD45RA+ positively selected. Source of these receptors: a man aged 30 to 39 in good health.

This chain links TRBV15 with TRBJ2-5, with D hard to call. Germline-derived CDR1 and CDR2 are LNHNV and YYDKDF (reference sequence). This CDR3 comprises 12 residues. Trimming removed 8 bases at V and 5 bases at J, with 12 bases between. The CDR3 spells CATAEGHETQYF. In DNA, the CDR3 is TGTGCCACCGCCGAAGGCCATGAGACCCAGTACTTC.

V usage is TRBV5-1 and J usage is TRBJ1-1, with TRBD1 identical over 7 bases. This CDR3 has 16 amino acids. Per the germline V gene, CDR1 is SGHRS and CDR2 is YFSETQ. V shed 0 bases, J shed 0 bases, and the junction held 5 bases outside the gene matches. The CDR3 bases are TGCGCCAGCAGCTTGGACAGGGGACCCATGAACACTGAAGCTTTCTTT. Protein sequence: CASSLDRGPMNTEAFF.

On this clone: A read error may produce the germline difference seen at one junction end. This chain links TRBV7-2 with TRBJ2-7; D gene unclear. The germline V gene has CDR1 SGHTA and CDR2 FQGNSA. The CDR3 totals 14 residues. CDR3 coding DNA: TGTGCCAGCAGCTTAGCGCACAGATCCTCCGAGCAGTACTTC. Translating it yields CASSLAHRSSEQYF.

The chain employs TRBV7-3 and TRBJ1-3; the D is unclear. The V gene lost 1 base and the J gene lost 0 bases, with 10 bases spanning the gap. The germline CDR1 and CDR2 sequences are SGHTA and FQGTGA. The CDR3 has 16 amino acids. Written as DNA, the CDR3 is TGTGCCAGCAGCTTAAACGGCAGACACTCTGGAAACACCATATATTTT. It encodes CASSLNGRHSGNTIYF.

The J gene is TRBJ1-3, the V gene TRBV10-3; D is unclear. This CDR3 contains 15 residues. V was cut by 6 bases and J by 2 bases, with 14 bases left in between. Germline CDR1 and CDR2: ENHRY and SYGVKD. CDR3 loop: CAISPGRATGNTIYF. In DNA, the CDR3 is TGTGCCATCAGCCCCGGGAGGGCTACTGGAAACACCATATATTTT.

The rearrangement joins TRBV11-3 to TRBJ2-2; D uncertain. Germline CDR1 and CDR2: SGHNT and YENEEA. Trimming took 0 bases from V and 3 from J, leaving 8 bases between them. The CDR3 is made up of 15 amino acids. CDR3 residues: CASSLEGRDTGELFF. The CDR3 nucleotides read TGTGCCAGCAGCTTAGAGGGTAGGGACACCGGGGAGCTGTTTTTT.

The rearrangement uses TRBV28 and TRBJ2-1; TRBD2 matches at 9 bases. The ends lost 8 bases at V and 7 bases at J; junction bases unmatched: 6. CDR1 MDHEN and CDR2 SYDVKM come from the germline V gene. There are 13 residues in the CDR3. The CDR3 sequence: CASRGTSRNEQFF. CDR3 nucleotides: TGTGCCAGCCGAGGGACTAGCCGGAATGAGCAGTTCTTC.

The chain joins TRBV7-9 to TRBJ2-5, with D perhaps being TRBD1 or TRBD2 (5 bases each). The germline V gene encodes CDR1 SEHNR and CDR2 FQNEAQ (reference sequence). Trimming removed 6 bases from V and 2 bases from J, with 7 bases in between. The CDR3 totals 12 residues. The CDR3 reads CASRGPQETQYF. The CDR3 DNA is TGTGCCAGCAGGGGACCTCAAGAGACCCAGTACTTC. The full variable domain, in which reference TRBV7-9 and TRBJ2-5 provide the parts outside the CDR3, is DTGVSQNPRHKITKRGQNVTFRCDPISEHNRLYWYRQTLGQGPEFLTYFQNEAQLEKSRLLSDRFSAERPKGSFSTLEIQRTEQGDSAMYLCASRGPQETQYFGPGTRLLVL.

The chain is built from TRBV10-2 and TRBJ2-5; D might be TRBD1 (6 bases). Trimming stripped 5 bases from V and 3 bases from J, with 13 bases between. This CDR3 spans 14 amino acids. The germline V gene encodes CDR1 WSHSY and CDR2 SAAADI. The CDR3 loop is CASSLNRAEETQYF. As DNA, the CDR3 is TGCGCCAGCAGTCTAAACAGGGCCGAAGAGACCCAGTACTTC.

This clone was detected only once. The rearrangement joins TRBV6-1 to TRBJ2-7; possible D gene TRBD1, 5 bases. CDR3 size: 13 residues. Between the trimmed V and J ends, which lost 3 bases and 7 bases, there was a span of 13 bases. Per the germline V gene, CDR1 is MNHNS and CDR2 is SASEGT. The CDR3 nucleotides are TGTGCCAGCAGTGACCCGGTTAGGGGTGAGCAGTACTTC. Its translation is CASSDPVRGEQYF.

This chain connects TRBV7-7 to TRBJ2-5, with D tentatively TRBD2 (5 bases). Trimming took 5 bases from V and 0 from J, leaving 13 bases between them. The CDR3 spans 15 residues. Per the germline V gene, CDR1 is SSHAT and CDR2 is FNYEAQ (reference sequence). The CDR3 reads CASSPSGGYQETQYF. In DNA, the CDR3 is TGTGCCAGCAGCCCCTCAGGCGGGTACCAAGAGACCCAGTACTTC. The whole variable domain, filled in from reference TRBV7-7 and TRBJ2-5, reads GAGVSQSPRYKVTKRGQDVTLRCDPISSHATLYWYQQALGQGPEFLTYFNYEAQPDKSGLPSDRFSAERPEGSISTLTIQRTEQRDSAMYRCASSPSGGYQETQYFGPGTRLLVL.

The CDR3 protein is CAIERGLAGAREQYF. The CDR3 DNA reads as TGTGCCATCGAACGAGGACTAGCGGGAGCGAGAGAGCAGTACTTC. The chain has TRBV2 and TRBJ2-7; 13 bases are a match to TRBD2. V lost 10 bases to trimming and J lost 7 bases; unmatched junction nucleotides: 13. Germline V gene lookup returns CDR1 SNHLY and CDR2 FYNNEI. CDR3 length: 15 residues.

This chain uses TRBV7-2 with TRBJ1-2, with 7 nucleotides matching TRBD1. This CDR3 is built from 15 residues. The V segment lost 0 bases and the J segment 8 bases; nucleotides outside the gene matches: 9. Germline V gene data show CDR1 as SGHTA and CDR2 as FQGNSA. CDR3 DNA sequence: TGTGCCAGCAGCTTAGCGCCTTGGCAGGGGGTCGGCTACACCTTC. It specifies CASSLAPWQGVGYTF.

The rearrangement joins TRBV7-9 to TRBJ1-2, with 8 positions matching TRBD1. After removal of 6 bases from V and 4 bases from J, the junction contained 10 bases not matched to a gene. This CDR3 region has 15 residues. Germline assignment: CDR1 SEHNR and CDR2 FQNEAQ (reference sequence). In DNA form, the CDR3 reads TGTGCCAGCAGTCGTACAGGGGGATCTTCCTATGGCTACACCTTC. Amino acids: CASSRTGGSSYGYTF.

The rearrangement links TRBV10-3 to TRBJ2-1; 12 bases fit TRBD1. With V trimmed by 3 bases and J by 8 bases, 8 bases remained unmatched. Germline V gives CDR1 ENHRY, CDR2 SYGVKD. The CDR3 consists of 16 residues. The chain's CDR3 is CAISDPGQGARDEQFF. For the CDR3, the DNA is TGTGCCATCAGTGACCCGGGACAGGGGGCAAGAGATGAGCAGTTCTTC.

The gene calls are TRBV30 and TRBJ2-7; 7 bases map to TRBD2. Germline CDR1 reads GTSNPN; CDR2 reads SVGIG (reference sequence). The CDR3 loop spans 13 amino acids. The trim removed 4 bases at V and 9 bases at J, leaving 12 bases unmatched. CDR3 DNA sequence: TGTGCCTGGACCCGGGAGGAGGGTCTCCGGCAGTACTTC. Amino acids: CAWTREEGLRQYF.

This chain joins TRBV14 and TRBJ2-3; D is perhaps TRBD2 (6 bases). This CDR3 spans 16 amino acids. Germline V lookup: CDR1 SGHDN, CDR2 FVKESK. With 3 bases removed from V and 3 bases from J, the gap between germline ends came to 16 bases. The CDR3 sequence: CASSHRRLAVTDTQYF. Here the CDR3 DNA reads TGTGCCAGCAGCCATAGGCGCTTAGCGGTTACAGATACGCAGTATTTT.

V is TRBV5-4 and J is TRBJ2-3; D may be TRBD1 (6 bases). Looked up from germline, CDR1 is SGHNT and CDR2 is YYREEE (reference sequence). This CDR3 spans 18 amino acids. V shed 4 bases and J shed 3 bases, with 24 bases lying between them. The CDR3 DNA follows: TGTGCCAGCAGCGGCAGACCGGACAGCGAAGGATTAACAGATACGCAGTATTTT. As protein: CASSGRPDSEGLTDTQYF.

The chain links TRBV7-2 to TRBJ2-4; 7 nucleotides match TRBD1. The germline CDR1 and CDR2 sequences are SGHTA and FQGNSA. This CDR3 comprises 14 residues. J gave up 8 bases and V 1 base, and 5 bases lay outside the gene matches. The CDR3: CASSLGGGQDIQYF. DNA for the CDR3: TGTGCCAGCAGCTTAGGAGGGGGCCAAGACATTCAGTACTTC. The whole variable domain, remainder taken from reference TRBV7-2 and TRBJ2-4, is GAGVSQSPSNKVTEKGKDVELRCDPISGHTALYWYRQSLGQGLEFLIYFQGNSAPDKSGLPSDRFSAERTGGSVSTLTIQRTQQEDSAVYLCASSLGGGQDIQYFGAGTRLSVL.

The chain combines TRBV5-4 with TRBJ2-5, with a tentative D call TRBD1 (5 bases). Trimming removed 2 bases at V and 1 base at J, with 12 bases between. CDR3 length equals 15 residues. Germline values: CDR1 SGHNT, CDR2 YYREEE (reference sequence). The CDR3 loop is CASSFNWGGQETQYF. DNA of the CDR3: TGTGCCAGCAGCTTCAACTGGGGCGGCCAAGAGACCCAGTACTTC.